This note documents a single T cell receptor (beta chain) sequence. The target antigen is unknown. These data belong to a study of T cell responses to AZD1222 COVID-19 vaccine. Method: immunoSEQ multiplex PCR; TCRdb's copy keeps in-frame clones and lacks some. The data contain over 110,000 clones, 85% to 90% of them singletons. Study-level findings and limits: There were vaccine-associated CD4 TCRs across spike, dominant at 160-218 and 743-854. The study found Spike-specific TCR breadth and depth rose after two AZD1222 doses.

The sample here was peripheral blood, taken 28 days after the second AZD1222 dose. This TCR was recovered from an adult who received the AZD1222 COVID-19 vaccine.

As DNA, the CDR3 is TGTGCCACGACTCCAACAGGGTACTATGGCTACACCTTC. Translated: CATTPTGYYGYTF. The gene calls are TRBV28 and TRBJ1-2; possibly TRBD1 for D (6 bases). The CDR3 spans 13 residues. The V end was cut by 10 bases, the J end by 3 bases, with 15 bases between. Germline values: CDR1 MDHEN, CDR2 SYDVKM.